This paragraph covers one TCR beta chain sequence. All patients were treatment-naive before thyroid surgery. These data come from a study of metastatic and nonmetastatic thyroid tumors. The CDR3 loop spans 15 amino acids. The germline V and J ends were trimmed by 5 bases and 1 base, with 14 bases remaining between them. The germline CDR1 and CDR2 sequences are SGHTA and FQGNSA. TCRdb reprocessed the PCR reads using MiXCR. The data show under 20,000 clones, roughly 36% seen once. The rearrangement uses TRBV7-2 and TRBJ1-1; D ambiguous. The specimen sequenced was tumor tissue. The clonotype originates from a female donor with papillary thyroid cancer or a benign thyroid nodule (not recorded which). Some clones in this sample may be carry-over from other donors' samples. CDR3 bases: TGTGCCAGCAGCCTGACCCTAGGGAGGAACACTGAAGCTTTCTTT. Residues: CASSLTLGRNTEAFF.